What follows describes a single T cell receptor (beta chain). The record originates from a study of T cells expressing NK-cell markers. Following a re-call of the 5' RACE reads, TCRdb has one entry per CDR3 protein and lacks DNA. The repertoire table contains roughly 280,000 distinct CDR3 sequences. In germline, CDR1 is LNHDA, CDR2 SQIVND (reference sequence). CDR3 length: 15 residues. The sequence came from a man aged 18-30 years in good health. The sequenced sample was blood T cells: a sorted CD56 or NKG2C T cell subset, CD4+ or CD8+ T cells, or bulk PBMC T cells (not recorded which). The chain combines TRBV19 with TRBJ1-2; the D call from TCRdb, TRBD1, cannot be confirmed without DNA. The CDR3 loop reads CASSIDRGGAYGYTF.